Shown below are 23 T cell receptor beta chains from a single sample sequenced in a study of blood T cell repertoires in COVID-19. Clones were read by immunoSEQ multiplex PCR, and TCRdb kept only the in-frame ones, dropping some. The repertoire holds roughly 70,000 clones, with 77% as singletons. Sequenced input: peripheral blood. Receptor source: a man between 65 and 85 years old with COVID-19, enrolled during active disease.

The V gene is TRBV7-9, the J gene TRBJ1-1; D might be TRBD1 (5 bases). The CDR3 runs to 14 residues. Trimming left V 5 bases short and J 3 bases short, with 13 bases between. Germline CDR1 reads SEHNR; CDR2 reads FQNEAQ (reference sequence). CDR3 sequence (DNA): TGTGCCAGCAGCCCCCCCGCAGGGCACACTGAAGCTTTCTTT. Its translation: CASSPPAGHTEAFF.

The chain links TRBV6-5 to TRBJ2-7, with D possibly TRBD2 on 5 matching bases. From germline, CDR1 is MNHEY and CDR2 SVGAGI. This CDR3 spans 13 amino acids. Trimming removed 2 bases from V and 6 bases from J, with 11 bases in between. CDR3 loop: CASSYGGRGEQYF. DNA for the CDR3: TGTGCCAGCAGTTACGGTGGTCGGGGCGAGCAGTACTTC.

The rearrangement joins TRBV5-1 to TRBJ2-7; D not certain. Germline V gene data show CDR1 as SGHRS and CDR2 as YFSETQ. The CDR3 has 13 residues. Trimming stripped 2 bases from V and 0 bases from J, with 6 bases between. The CDR3, as DNA: TGCGCCAGCAGCTTCTCCCTCTCCTACGAGCAGTACTTC. Protein sequence: CASSFSLSYEQYF.

This chain joins TRBV21-1 and TRBJ1-5. TRBV21-1 is flagged as a pseudogene. The CDR3 extends over 18 amino acids. The CDR3 bases are TGTGCCAGCAGCAAACTGAATGGGAGGGGGGGAGACAATCAGCCCCAGCATTTT. Residues: CASSKLNGRGGDNQPQHF.

V and J are TRBV7-9 and TRBJ1-1; tentatively, D is TRBD1 (5 bases). V was cut by 0 bases and J by 4 bases, with 9 bases left in between. Per germline, CDR1 SEHNR and CDR2 FQNEAQ (reference sequence). The CDR3 spans 14 residues. The CDR3, as DNA: TGTGCCAGCAGCTTAGCAGGGGCCGGCACTGAAGCTTTCTTT. Protein product: CASSLAGAGTEAFF.

The rearrangement links TRBV4-3 to TRBJ1-5, with TRBD1 as a possible D gene (5 bases). With 0 bases removed from V and 8 bases from J, the gap between germline ends came to 8 bases. The CDR3 is made up of 13 amino acids. Germline V CDR1 and CDR2: LGHNA, YSLEER. CDR3 bases: TGCGCCAGCAGCCAAGACAGGGCCGAGCCCCAGCATTTT. This encodes CASSQDRAEPQHF.

This chain joins TRBV5-8 and TRBJ2-7; unclear D gene. Germline values: CDR1 SGHTS, CDR2 YDEGEE. This CDR3 comprises 14 residues. Between the trimmed V and J ends, which lost 6 bases and 2 bases, there was a span of 15 bases. The CDR3 reads CASTLNRVAYEQYF. The CDR3 region has the DNA TGTGCCAGCACCCTAAATCGGGTGGCCTACGAGCAGTACTTC.

The rearrangement joins TRBV28 to TRBJ1-4; D is unresolved. The CDR3 spans 16 residues. The V and J ends lost 3 bases and 1 base respectively, with 12 bases between them. Germline loops: CDR1 MDHEN, CDR2 SYDVKM. CDR3 sequence (DNA): TGTGCCAGCAGTTTGACATTTTCCGAAACTAATGAAAAACTGTTTTTT. Protein product: CASSLTFSETNEKLFF.

The V call is TRBV7-3, the J call TRBJ2-3; 9 bases map to TRBD2. The CDR3 extends over 17 amino acids. CDR1 SGHTA and CDR2 FQGTGA come from the germline V gene. The trim removed 5 bases at V and 1 base at J, leaving 10 bases unmatched. CDR3 DNA: TGTGCCAGCAGCCTACAACTTAGCGGGAGCGGCACAGATACGCAGTATTTT. Translating it yields CASSLQLSGSGTDTQYF.

Concerning this clone: One end of the junction varies from germline; a read error may be responsible. This sequence joins TRBV2 and TRBJ1-5; D might be TRBD1 (6 bases). The CDR3 loop spans 14 amino acids. In germline, CDR1 is SNHLY, CDR2 FYNNEI. CDR3 in amino acids: CASREGGGNQPQHF. For the CDR3, the DNA is TGTGCCAGCAGAGAAGGGGGGGGCAATCAGCCCCAGCATTTT.

This chain connects TRBV5-5 to TRBJ2-1, with 11 bases lining up with TRBD1. Losses at the gene ends were 0 bases for V and 6 bases for J; bases not matched to a gene: 8. Germline-derived CDR1 and CDR2 are SGHKS and YYEKEE (reference sequence). This CDR3 contains 17 residues. DNA of the CDR3: TGTGCCAGCAGCTTGGAGGACAGGGGGCGAGGGAGCAATGAGCAGTTCTTC. As protein: CASSLEDRGRGSNEQFF.

This chain links TRBV28 with TRBJ2-4; TRBD1 matches at 9 bases. Germline CDR1 is MDHEN and CDR2 is SYDVKM. This CDR3 region has 15 residues. V lost 3 bases and J lost 9; bases outside the gene matches: 9. CDR3 amino acids: CASSFATGTGTIQYF. In DNA, the CDR3 is TGTGCCAGCAGTTTTGCTACCGGGACAGGGACCATTCAGTACTTC.

As to this clone: The junction departs from the called germline gene at one end, perhaps through a read error. This chain uses TRBV7-7 with TRBJ2-5, with D possibly TRBD1 on 6 matching bases. The CDR3 covers 15 residues. Germline V gene lookup returns CDR1 SSHAT and CDR2 FNYEAQ (reference sequence). CDR3 DNA sequence: TGTGCTAGCAGTTTAGGTCGGACAGCGAAAGAGACCCAGTACTTC. It yields the protein CASSLGRTAKETQYF.

This sequence joins TRBV19 and TRBJ2-2; a possible D gene is TRBD2 (7 bases). CDR1 is LNHDA and CDR2 is SQIVND in the germline V gene (reference sequence). The CDR3 has 15 amino acids. V was trimmed by 2 bases and J by 7 bases, leaving 14 bases between them. CDR3 protein: CASSIQGGDIGELFF. In DNA, the CDR3 is TGTGCCAGTAGTATACAGGGAGGGGACATCGGGGAGCTGTTTTTT. The variable domain in full, with the rest retrieved from reference TRBV19 and TRBJ2-2, is DGGITQSPKYLFRKEGQNVTLSCEQNLNHDAMYWYRQDPGQGLRLIYYSQIVNDFQKGDIAEGYSVSREKKESFPLTVTSAQKNPTAFYLCASSIQGGDIGELFFGEGSRLTVL.

The chain recombines TRBV7-6 with TRBJ2-5; D gene uncertain. This CDR3 has 16 amino acids. Trimming took off 0 bases at V and 2 bases at J, with 13 bases between the two ends. Per the germline V gene, CDR1 is SGHVS and CDR2 is FNYEAQ. In DNA form, the CDR3 reads TGTGCCAGCAGCTTAGCGATTTCGGGTCGACAAGAGACCCAGTACTTC. Residues: CASSLAISGRQETQYF.

This chain connects TRBV10-3 to TRBJ2-2; no firm D call. Germline lookup yields CDR1 ENHRY and CDR2 SYGVKD. Trimming cost V 3 bases and J 0 bases, with 8 bases left between them. There are 15 residues in the CDR3. CDR3 bases: TGTGCCATCAGTGAATCGGTGTCGAACACCGGGGAGCTGTTTTTT. Translated: CAISESVSNTGELFF.

This chain joins TRBV15 and TRBJ2-5; no reliable D call. The CDR3 contains 12 residues. V lost 2 bases, J lost 4 bases, and 5 bases lay in between. Germline values: CDR1 LNHNV, CDR2 YYDKDF (reference sequence). The CDR3 sequence is CATSRPSETQYF. The CDR3 DNA reads as TGTGCCACCAGCAGACCTTCAGAGACCCAGTACTTC. The complete variable domain, with remaining parts taken from reference TRBV15 and TRBJ2-5, reads DAMVIQNPRYQVTQFGKPVTLSCSQTLNHNVMYWYQQKSSQAPKLLFHYYDKDFNNEADTPDNFQSRRPNTSFCFLDIRSPGLGDTAMYLCATSRPSETQYFGPGTRLLVL.

The V and J genes are TRBV6-6 and TRBJ1-4, with D perhaps TRBD1 (6 bases). This CDR3 region has 13 residues. V lost 11 bases to trimming and J lost 4 bases, with 14 bases between them. Germline CDR1 reads MNHNY; CDR2 reads SVGAGI (reference sequence). The CDR3 sequence: CAGGGSYNEKLFF. The CDR3 coding sequence is TGTGCCGGGGGCGGCAGCTATAATGAAAAACTGTTTTTT.

The sample holds one count of this clone. The chain links TRBV9 to TRBJ2-2, with D possibly TRBD1 on 6 matching bases. Germline V lookup: CDR1 SGDLS, CDR2 YYNGEE. Trimming removed 6 bases at V and 2 bases at J, with 11 bases between. CDR3 length: 14 residues. The CDR3 loop is CASMGTPNTGELFF. DNA for the CDR3: TGTGCCAGCATGGGGACACCCAACACCGGGGAGCTGTTTTTT.

The chain links TRBV9 to TRBJ2-7; possibly TRBD1 for D (6 bases). CDR1 and CDR2 from the germline V gene are SGDLS and YYNGEE. The CDR3 consists of 14 residues. Trimming pared 0 bases from V and 1 base from J, leaving 8 bases between. The CDR3 spells CASSVDRGSYEQYF. CDR3 sequence (DNA): TGTGCCAGCAGCGTAGATAGGGGGTCCTACGAGCAGTACTTC.

The V gene is TRBV6-6, the J gene TRBJ1-2; D uncertain. The CDR3 has 15 amino acids. The germline V and J ends were trimmed by 0 bases and 0 bases, with 8 bases remaining between them. CDR1 MNHNY and CDR2 SVGAGI come from the germline V gene (reference sequence). As DNA, the CDR3 is TGTGCCAGCAGTTACTCGCCCAGTCCTAACTATGGCTACACCTTC. It specifies CASSYSPSPNYGYTF.

CDR3 loop: CSVRQNGGVYEQYF. Written as DNA, the CDR3 is TGCAGCGTTAGACAGAACGGGGGGGTCTACGAGCAGTACTTC. The genes are TRBV29-1 and TRBJ2-7; TRBD2 matches 8 bases. Germline V lookup: CDR1 SQVTM, CDR2 ANQGSEA. CDR3 length: 14 amino acids. Trimming cost V 5 bases and J 3 bases; bases outside gene matches: 9.

The gene calls are TRBV6-5 and TRBJ1-1; D is unclear. The CDR3 has 14 residues. CDR1 and CDR2 from the germline V gene are MNHEY and SVGAGI. The V end lost 6 bases, the J end lost 8 bases, and 19 bases lay between the germline ends. CDR3 sequence reads: CASSKTGSVGEAFF. CDR3 bases: TGTGCCAGCAGCAAGACCGGGAGTGTCGGGGAAGCTTTCTTT.